The TCR beta chain described here comes from a study of cytomegalovirus exposure and HLA in healthy donors. This CDR3 has 13 residues. CDR1 is MDHEN and CDR2 is SYDVKM in the germline V gene. V shed 2 bases and J shed 11 bases, with 12 bases lying between them. A word on this clone: Its cognate antigen is unknown.

Primers included in the PCR were 60 Vbeta and 13 Jbeta primers. Method: immunoSEQ multiplex PCR; TCRdb's copy keeps in-frame clones and lacks some. The data show tens of thousands of clones, 75% to 90% seen once. The study's findings and limits: The majority of TCR sequences were rare, yet some public TCRs appeared in many donors. Links to common viral pathogens appeared, in a later analysis, for several of the most significant clusters.

Source material: PBMCs. This TCR was sampled from a woman aged 25-40 years in good health and CMV-seropositive. The rearrangement uses TRBV28 and TRBJ1-4; D is unclear. CDR3 coding DNA: TGTGCCAGCAGTTTACCCCCCCCTATGAAACTGTTTTTT. This sequence encodes CASSLPPPMKLFF. Drawing the rest from reference TRBV28 and TRBJ1-4, the complete variable domain is DVKVTQSSRYLVKRTGEKVFLECVQDMDHENMFWYRQDPGLGLRLIYFSYDVKMKEKGDIPEGYSVSREKKERFSLILESASTNQTSMYLCASSLPPPMKLFFGSGTQLSVL.